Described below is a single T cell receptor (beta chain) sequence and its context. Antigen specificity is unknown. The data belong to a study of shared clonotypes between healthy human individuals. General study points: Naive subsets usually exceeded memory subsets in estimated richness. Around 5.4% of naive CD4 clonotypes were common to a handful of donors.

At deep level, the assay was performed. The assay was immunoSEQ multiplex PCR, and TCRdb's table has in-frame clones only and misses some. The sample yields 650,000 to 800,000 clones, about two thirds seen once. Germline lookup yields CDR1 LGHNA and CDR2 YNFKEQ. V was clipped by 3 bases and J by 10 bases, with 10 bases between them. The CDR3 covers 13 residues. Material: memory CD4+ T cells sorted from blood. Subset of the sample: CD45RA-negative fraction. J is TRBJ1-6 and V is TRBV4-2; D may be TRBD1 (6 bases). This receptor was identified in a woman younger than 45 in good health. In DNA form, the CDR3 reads TGTGCCAGCAGCCATACAGGGAACTCACCCCTCCACTTT. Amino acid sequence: CASSHTGNSPLHF.